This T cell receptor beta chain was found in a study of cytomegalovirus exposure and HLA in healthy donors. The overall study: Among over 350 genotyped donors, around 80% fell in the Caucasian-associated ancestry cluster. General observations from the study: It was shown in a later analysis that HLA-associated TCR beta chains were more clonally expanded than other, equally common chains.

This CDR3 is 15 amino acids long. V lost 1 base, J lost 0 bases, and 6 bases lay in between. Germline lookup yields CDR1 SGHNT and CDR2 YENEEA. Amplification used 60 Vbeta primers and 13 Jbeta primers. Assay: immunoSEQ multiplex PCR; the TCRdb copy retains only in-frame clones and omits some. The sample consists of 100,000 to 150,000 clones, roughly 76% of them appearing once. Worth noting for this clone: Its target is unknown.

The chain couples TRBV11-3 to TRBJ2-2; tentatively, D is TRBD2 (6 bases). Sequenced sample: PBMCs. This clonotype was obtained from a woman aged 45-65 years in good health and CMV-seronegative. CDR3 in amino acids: CASSLGLANTGELFF. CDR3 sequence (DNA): TGTGCCAGCAGCTTAGGACTAGCGAACACCGGGGAGCTGTTTTTT.